This T cell receptor (beta chain) was recovered during a study of blood T cell repertoires in COVID-19. Study information: Samples of COVID-19 (acute and convalescent) were obtained from the United States, Italy and Spain. T cells, B-cell-depleted T cells, or PBMCs provided the cDNA or gDNA that served as material.

Germline CDR1 and CDR2: MNHEY and SMNVEV (reference sequence). Deletions cut 2 bases from V and 3 bases from J, with 11 bases between. There are 15 residues in the CDR3. Original analysis: From reference gene primer amplification, estimates of nucleated cell counts were derived. The method was immunoSEQ multiplex PCR; TCRdb's version includes in-frame clones alone and lacks a portion of them. That table supplies the V and J calls and clone size; D and trimming were determined from the DNA. The sample has 55,000 to 80,000 clones; roughly four fifths are singletons. The origin of this receptor is a woman in her seventies with acute or convalescent COVID-19. The chain carries TRBV27 and TRBJ1-5, with D unresolved. Sequenced sample: peripheral blood. The CDR3 region is CASSLRGNSNQPQHF. The CDR3 DNA reads TGTGCCAGCAGTTTACGAGGTAATTCCAATCAGCCCCAGCATTTT.